A selection of T cell receptor beta chains follows, all from one sample in a study of T cell changes during pregnancy in multiple sclerosis. Measured with immunoSEQ multiplex PCR; TCRdb has only the in-frame clones, and not every one. The sample includes 90,000 to 100,000 clones, 80% to 95% of them seen just once. The sample consisted of peripheral blood, taken in the first trimester of pregnancy. The source is a female donor with multiple sclerosis, enrolled in a pregnancy study. CDR3s include the opening cysteine and the closing phenylalanine or tryptophan. A D gene is named only where the DNA matches it firmly. Some rows have no size entry. The others give once, few or many, or a class for an expanded clone.

d_gene	v_gene	abundance	j_gene	CDR3nt	CDR3aa
NA	TRBV18	NA	TRBJ2-7	TGTGCCAGCTCACCATCTAGCTCCTACGAGCAGTACTTC	CASSPSSSYEQYF
TRBD1	TRBV5-1	NA	TRBJ2-3	TGCGCCAGCAGCACACAGACAGGGGGCATTCCGGGTACGACAGATACGCAGTATTTT	CASSTQTGGIPGTTDTQYF
NA	TRBV6-5	NA	TRBJ1-2	TGTGCCAGCACCTCCTCAGGGCAGGGTGGCTACACCTTC	CASTSSGQGGYTF
NA	TRBV13	NA	TRBJ1-5	TGTGCCAGCAGCTTAGGGAGAGAGCCCCAGCATTTT	CASSLGREPQHF
TRBD1	TRBV19	NA	TRBJ1-1	TGTGCCAGTAAAAGGGACAGGGGCACTGAAGCTTTCTTT	CASKRDRGTEAFF
TRBD2	TRBV27	NA	TRBJ2-1	TGTGCCAGCAGTTTAACTAGCGGGGGGCGGCAGTTCTTC	CASSLTSGGRQFF
TRBD2	TRBV5-4	NA	TRBJ2-2	TGTGCCAGCAGCCTGGGACTAGCGGTAGGAACCGGGGAGCTGTTTTTT	CASSLGLAVGTGELFF
NA	TRBV6-5	NA	TRBJ1-2	TGTGCCAGCACCAACGGAGGGGGGGAACATGGCTACACCTTC	CASTNGGGEHGYTF
NA	TRBV9	NA	TRBJ2-1	TGTGCCAGCAGCGTAGCGCTAGCGATAAATGAGCAGTTCTTC	CASSVALAINEQFF
TRBD1	TRBV6-5	NA	TRBJ1-4	TGTGCCAGCAGTTACAACAGGGGGACGAATGAAAAACTGTTTTTT	CASSYNRGTNEKLFF
TRBD1	TRBV18	NA	TRBJ1-2	TGTGCCAGCTCACGCACAGGGGGCATCGGCTACACCTTC	CASSRTGGIGYTF
NA	TRBV14	NA	TRBJ2-5	TGTGCCAGCAGCCAAGATGCGGGGATACAAGAGACCCAGTACTTC	CASSQDAGIQETQYF
TRBD2	TRBV30	NA	TRBJ2-3	TGTGCCTGGATCTCCCGGGGGGGGGCGACCCCAGATACGCAGTATTTT	CAWISRGGATPDTQYF
NA	TRBV29-1	NA	TRBJ2-2	TGCAGCGTTGAAGTTCTAGGCGGGAACACCGGGGAGCTGTTTTTT	CSVEVLGGNTGELFF
NA	TRBV5-6	NA	TRBJ1-4	TGTGCCAGCAGCCCCAACGGGGAAGAAAAACTGTTTTTT	CASSPNGEEKLFF
TRBD2	TRBV18	NA	TRBJ2-1	TGTGCCAGCTCACCTCTAGCGGGGGGTTCAAATGAGCAGTTCTTC	CASSPLAGGSNEQFF
NA	TRBV27	NA	TRBJ2-2	TGTGCCAGCAGTTCGAGAACGTGGACCGGGGAGCTGTTTTTT	CASSSRTWTGELFF
TRBD1	TRBV5-4	once	TRBJ2-7	TGTGCCAGCAGCCCAAGGACAGGGGGTACATACGAGCAGTACTTC	CASSPRTGGTYEQYF
NA	TRBV11-3	NA	TRBJ2-2	TGTGCCAGCAGCTTTGAGGTCGGGGAGCTGTTTTTT	CASSFEVGELFF
TRBD1	TRBV13	NA	TRBJ1-4	TGTGCCAGCAGCTGGGGACAGGGAAAAGAAAAACTGTTTTTT	CASSWGQGKEKLFF
TRBD1	TRBV7-9	NA	TRBJ2-3	TGTGCCAGCAGCCGCATGACAGGGACACTGTTGGATACGCAGTATTTT	CASSRMTGTLLDTQYF
NA	TRBV7-9	NA	TRBJ1-1	TGTGCCAGCAGCTCCGGGAGCGGGAGGGCTTTCTTT	CASSSGSGRAFF
TRBD1	TRBV27	NA	TRBJ1-6	TGTGCCAGCAGTGACAGGGGGCTTAGGTCACCCCTCCACTTT	CASSDRGLRSPLHF
NA	TRBV7-9	once	TRBJ1-1	TGTGCCAGCAGCGGTGGGGCGAACACTGAAGCTTTCTTT	CASSGGANTEAFF
NA	TRBV30	NA	TRBJ2-4	TGTGCCTGGAGTTCTATCAGGGCGGACATTCAGTACTTC	CAWSSIRADIQYF
NA	TRBV12-5	once	TRBJ1-2	TGTGCTAGTGGTTTGTTCGACTCCTTTATCAACTATGGCTACACCTTC	CASGLFDSFINYGYTF
TRBD2	TRBV6-5	NA	TRBJ2-4	TGTGCCACCTGGGGACTAGCGGGGGAAAACATTCAGTACTTC	CATWGLAGENIQYF
TRBD1	TRBV5-6	NA	TRBJ1-2	TGTGCCAGCAGCCTGGGACAGGGGACTTACTATGGCTACACCTTC	CASSLGQGTYYGYTF
NA	TRBV2	NA	TRBJ1-1	TGTGCCAGCAGATTTACAGGGTCCCCTGAAGCTTTCTTT	CASRFTGSPEAFF
NA	TRBV6-6	NA	TRBJ1-1	TGTGCCAGCAGTTACCAGGGGAACACTGAAGCTTTCTTT	CASSYQGNTEAFF
TRBD2	TRBV2	NA	TRBJ2-1	TGTGCCAGCAGAGCGGGACTACTTGGTGAGCAGTTCTTC	CASRAGLLGEQFF
TRBD1	TRBV7-2	NA	TRBJ2-1	TGTGCCAGCAGCTTAGCTACAGGGGGGTCCCATGAGCAGTTCTTC	CASSLATGGSHEQFF
TRBD2	TRBV7-9	NA	TRBJ2-5	TGTGCCAGCAGCTTACAAGTGGCTAGCGGGGTAATGGAGACCCAGTACTTC	CASSLQVASGVMETQYF
TRBD2	TRBV6-1	NA	TRBJ2-1	TGTGCCGGCAGGAAGGGACTAGCGGGGGACCGGGAGCAGTTCTTC	CAGRKGLAGDREQFF
NA	TRBV30	NA	TRBJ1-3	TGTGCCTGGAGTGTGGGAGTGGGAAACACCATATATTTT	CAWSVGVGNTIYF
TRBD1	TRBV28	NA	TRBJ1-3	TGTGCCAGCAGTTTAGCAGGGGGGTCTGGAAACACCATATATTTT	CASSLAGGSGNTIYF
TRBD1	TRBV27	NA	TRBJ2-7	TGTGCCAGCAGTCCATCCGGGACAGGGTACTACGAGCAGTACTTC	CASSPSGTGYYEQYF
NA	TRBV5-1	NA	TRBJ1-3	TGCGCCAGCAGCTTGGGGACCCCCGGGACACTCTCTGGAAACACCATATATTTT	CASSLGTPGTLSGNTIYF
NA	TRBV13	NA	TRBJ2-3	TGTGCCAGCAGCTTAGTGGAGGGCGGACTAACAGATACGCAGTATTTT	CASSLVEGGLTDTQYF
NA	TRBV2	NA	TRBJ2-2	TGTGCCAGCAGGAGTCTCCTTCTGGACACCGGGGAGCTGTTTTTT	CASRSLLLDTGELFF
TRBD1	TRBV7-8	NA	TRBJ1-2	TGTGCCAGCAGCCCCCGGACAGGGCGCGGCTACACCTTC	CASSPRTGRGYTF
TRBD1	TRBV10-3	few	TRBJ1-1	TGTGCCATCAGTGAGCCTGACACGGGGACAGGGAGGGCTTTCTTT	CAISEPDTGTGRAFF
NA	TRBV2	once	TRBJ1-1	TGTGCCAGCAGAGGAGGACGGTTGAACACTGAAGCTTTCTTT	CASRGGRLNTEAFF
NA	TRBV7-9	NA	TRBJ1-2	TGTGCCAGCGAGGCTGGCTACACCTTC	CASEAGYTF
NA	TRBV7-9	NA	TRBJ1-2	TGTGCCAGCAGCTTAGCGCTCGACAGGCCATCCTATGGCTACACCTTC	CASSLALDRPSYGYTF
NA	TRBV7-8	NA	TRBJ2-5	TGTGCCAGCAGCTCCGGGGAGACCCAGTACTTC	CASSSGETQYF
NA	TRBV4-1	NA	TRBJ2-4	TGCGCCAGCAGCCAAGAGCCGGGGGACTACATTCAGTACTTC	CASSQEPGDYIQYF
TRBD1	TRBV5-1	NA	TRBJ1-1	TGCGCCAGCAACGCACCCCGGACAGGGATACACACTGAAGCTTTCTTT	CASNAPRTGIHTEAFF
TRBD1	TRBV5-5	NA	TRBJ2-2	TGTGCCAGCAGCTTTAAGGGGGACAGCCGGAACACCGGGGAGCTGTTTTTT	CASSFKGDSRNTGELFF
TRBD1	TRBV6-5	NA	TRBJ2-7	TGTGCCAGCAGCCGAGGACAGGGGAGCTCCTACGAGCAGTACTTC	CASSRGQGSSYEQYF
NA	TRBV15	NA	TRBJ2-2	TGTGCCACCAGCAAAGCAGGGATTACCGGGGAGCTGTTTTTT	CATSKAGITGELFF
TRBD2	TRBV5-4	NA	TRBJ2-2	TGTGCCAGCAGCTCGAAACCGGGACTAGCGGGGGGATCGAACACCGGGGAGCTGTTTTTT	CASSSKPGLAGGSNTGELFF